Below, 17 T cell receptor beta chains from the same sample are listed, as sequenced in a study of response to subunit inactivated influenza vaccine. MiXCR, run by TCRdb on the RT-PCR reads, gives a single entry per CDR3 protein. Of some 800,000 distinct CDR3 sequences listed, over 20% are singletons. Specimen: PBMCs from blood, collected roughly 5 days after vaccination. Receptors originate from a man in his forties or fifties who received an inactivated influenza vaccine.

The chain is built from TRBV12-3 or TRBV12-4 and TRBJ1-5; 11 nucleotides align to TRBD1. V shed 5 bases, J shed 7 bases, and the junction held 7 bases outside the gene matches. CDR3 length equals 15 residues. The CDR3 reads CASSKRTGGIQPQHF. CDR3 nucleotide sequence: TGTGCCAGCAGTAAGCGGACAGGGGGCATACAGCCCCAGCATTTT.

Notes on this clonotype: At one end, the junction sequence differs from germline, possibly due to a read error. The V gene is TRBV7-7, the J gene TRBJ2-7, with unresolved D. Per the germline V gene, CDR1 is SSHAT and CDR2 is FNYEAQ (reference sequence). The CDR3 is 13 amino acids. In DNA, the CDR3 is TGTGCTAGCAGCTTATCGGCATCCCACGAGCAGTACTTC. Amino acid sequence: CASSLSASHEQYF.

This clonotype was detected a few times. The chain is built from TRBV4-2 and TRBJ2-1; TRBD2 matches 7 bases. This CDR3 spans 15 amino acids. CDR1 and CDR2 from the germline V gene are LGHNA and YNFKEQ. The V segment lost 4 bases and the J segment 7 bases; nucleotides outside the gene matches: 10. The CDR3 region has the DNA TGTGCCAGCAGCCTCGGAGTGGGAGGGAGAAATGAGCAGTTCTTC. Encoded protein: CASSLGVGGRNEQFF.

The chain uses TRBV20-1 and TRBJ2-7; no clear D. There are 13 residues in the CDR3. V dropped 2 bases and J dropped 0 bases, with 8 bases sitting between them. CDR1 and CDR2 from the germline V gene are DFQATT and SNEGSKA (reference sequence). The CDR3 loop reads CSARQASSYEQYF. The DNA of the CDR3 is TGCAGTGCTAGACAGGCGAGCTCCTACGAGCAGTACTTC.

This clonotype was found a few times. The V call is TRBV28, the J call TRBJ1-2, with a tentative D call TRBD1 (6 bases). Trimming cost V 5 bases and J 0 bases, with 13 bases left between them. The CDR3 has 15 amino acids. The germline V gene encodes CDR1 MDHEN and CDR2 SYDVKM. CDR3 DNA sequence: TGTGCCAGCAGTCCGCACAGGGACGCTAACTATGGCTACACCTTC. Its translation: CASSPHRDANYGYTF.

The chain uses TRBV7-8 and TRBJ2-3; D unresolved. In germline, CDR1 is SGHVS, CDR2 FQNEAQ. There are 14 residues in the CDR3. V dropped 5 bases and J dropped 2 bases, with 11 bases sitting between them. CDR3 in DNA: TGTGCCAGCAGCCCCGGATTTAACACAGATACGCAGTATTTT. The encoded protein is CASSPGFNTDTQYF.

In its sample, this clonotype was seen many times. The chain employs TRBV27 and TRBJ1-5; D call uncertain. V was cut by 1 base and J by 1 base, with 11 bases left in between. The CDR3 totals 16 residues. The germline V gene has CDR1 MNHEY and CDR2 SMNVEV (reference sequence). The CDR3 region is CASSLWAPTSNQPQHF. The DNA of the CDR3 is TGTGCCAGCAGTTTATGGGCTCCAACGAGCAATCAGCCCCAGCATTTT.

This chain connects TRBV28 to TRBJ1-2; D uncertain. The germline V and J ends were trimmed by 5 bases and 3 bases, with 16 bases remaining between them. This CDR3 is 15 amino acids long. CDR1 is MDHEN and CDR2 is SYDVKM in the germline V gene. CDR3 bases: TGTGCCAGCAGTCCCCCGAAGGTGCAATACTATGGCTACACCTTC. Protein: CASSPPKVQYYGYTF.

The chain employs TRBV3-1 and TRBJ2-1, with a weak D call TRBD2 (6 bases). CDR3 length: 13 residues. Trimming pared 4 bases from V and 9 bases from J, leaving 13 bases between. Germline V lookup: CDR1 LGHDT, CDR2 YNNKEL (reference sequence). CDR3 sequence: CASSRQHGGEQFF. Written as DNA, the CDR3 is TGTGCCAGCAGCCGCCAACACGGGGGTGAGCAGTTCTTC.

Here the CDR3 reads CASSQDQFSSYEQYF. CDR3 bases: TGCGCCAGCAGCCAAGATCAGTTCAGCTCCTACGAGCAGTACTTC. The chain is built from TRBV4-3 and TRBJ2-7; D not certain. Germline CDR1 and CDR2: LGHNA and YSLEER. The CDR3 has 15 residues. The V end lost 0 bases, the J end lost 0 bases, and 9 bases lay between the germline ends.

The chain is built from TRBV4-2 and TRBJ2-1, with 9 positions matching TRBD1. Per germline, CDR1 LGHNA and CDR2 YNFKEQ. V lost 6 bases to trimming and J lost 4 bases; unmatched junction nucleotides: 10. There are 16 residues in the CDR3. Here the CDR3 DNA reads TGTGCCAGCAGTCCTTACGGGACAGGGAGATACAATGAGCAGTTCTTC. As protein: CASSPYGTGRYNEQFF.

This clonotype was picked up many times. The chain combines TRBV20-1 with TRBJ1-1, with a possible D match to TRBD1 (5 bases). Trimming took off 0 bases at V and 4 bases at J, with 12 bases between the two ends. Germline V gene sequence: CDR1 DFQATT, CDR2 SNEGSKA (reference sequence). CDR3 length: 14 residues. As DNA, the CDR3 is TGCAGTGCTAGAGACGCAAGGGGACGCACTGAAGCTTTCTTT. This translates into CSARDARGRTEAFF.

The chain carries TRBV6-2 or TRBV6-3 and TRBJ1-1, with 8 bases aligning to TRBD1. The V and J ends lost 8 bases and 8 bases, in that order; junction bases with no gene match: 13. The CDR3 totals 14 residues. The germline V gene has CDR1 MNHEY and CDR2 SVGEGT. The CDR3 coding sequence is TGTGCCAGCGGCCGGGACAGGATCTTGGGGGAAGCTTTCTTT. Translating gives CASGRDRILGEAFF.

This clonotype was seen a few times. The gene calls are TRBV7-2 and TRBJ2-5; possibly TRBD1 for D (6 bases). The CDR3 consists of 14 residues. V was pared by 1 base and J by 9 bases, with 15 bases between. Germline CDR1 and CDR2: SGHTA and FQGNSA. The CDR3 coding sequence is TGTGCCAGCAGCTTAGACAGGGAACAAAGAGCCCAGTACTTC. Translated: CASSLDREQRAQYF. Looking up the rest from reference TRBV7-2 and TRBJ2-5 gives the full variable domain: GAGVSQSPSNKVTEKGKDVELRCDPISGHTALYWYRQSLGQGLEFLIYFQGNSAPDKSGLPSDRFSAERTGGSVSTLTIQRTQQEDSAVYLCASSLDREQRAQYFGPGTRLLVL.

This clonotype was seen a few times. The rearrangement links TRBV5-1 to TRBJ2-7; 9 nucleotides match TRBD2. Germline trimming cut 3 bases from V and 0 bases from J; bases unmatched to any gene: 10. The CDR3 spans 17 residues. Germline V gene sequence: CDR1 SGHRS, CDR2 YFSETQ. CDR3 bases: TGCGCCAGCAGCTGGCCCCCTCTAGCGGGGTCCTCCTACGAGCAGTACTTC. This translates into CASSWPPLAGSSYEQYF.

This clonotype has only a few counts. The chain employs TRBV12-5 and TRBJ1-1, with D uncertain. The CDR3 is 12 amino acids. With 1 base removed from V and 4 bases from J, the gap between germline ends came to 4 bases. Germline-derived CDR1 and CDR2 are LGHNT and FRNRAP. Here the CDR3 reads CASGLGGTEAFF. CDR3 sequence (DNA): TGTGCTAGTGGTTTGGGAGGCACTGAAGCTTTCTTT. Full variable domain (remainder filled in from reference TRBV12-5 and TRBJ1-1): DARVTQTPRHKVTEMGQEVTMRCQPILGHNTVFWYRQTMMQGLELLAYFRNRAPLDDSGMPKDRFSAEMPDATLATLKIQPSEPRDSAVYFCASGLGGTEAFFGQGTRLTVV.

This clonotype was seen repeatedly, ten times or more. The chain couples TRBV7-9 to TRBJ1-2, with D tentatively TRBD1 (5 bases). The V gene lost 5 bases and the J gene lost 4 bases, with 14 bases spanning the gap. There are 14 residues in the CDR3. Germline assignment: CDR1 SEHNR and CDR2 FQNEAQ (reference sequence). The CDR3 loop is CASSLPGVGYGYTF. In DNA, the CDR3 is TGTGCCAGCAGCCTCCCGGGGGTCGGCTATGGCTACACCTTC.